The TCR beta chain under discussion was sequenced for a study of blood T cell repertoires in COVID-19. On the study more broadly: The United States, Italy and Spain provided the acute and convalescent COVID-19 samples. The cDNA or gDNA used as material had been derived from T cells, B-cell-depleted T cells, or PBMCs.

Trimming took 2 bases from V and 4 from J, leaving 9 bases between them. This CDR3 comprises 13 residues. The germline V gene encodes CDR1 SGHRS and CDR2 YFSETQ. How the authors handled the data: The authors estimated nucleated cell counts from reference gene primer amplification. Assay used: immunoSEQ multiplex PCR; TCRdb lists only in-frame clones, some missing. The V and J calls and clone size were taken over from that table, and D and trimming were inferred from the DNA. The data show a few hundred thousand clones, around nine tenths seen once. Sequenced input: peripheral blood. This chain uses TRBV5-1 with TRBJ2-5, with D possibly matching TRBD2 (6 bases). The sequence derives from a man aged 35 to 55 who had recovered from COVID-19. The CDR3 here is CASSFKGGETQYF. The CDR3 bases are TGCGCCAGCAGCTTTAAGGGAGGAGAGACCCAGTACTTC.